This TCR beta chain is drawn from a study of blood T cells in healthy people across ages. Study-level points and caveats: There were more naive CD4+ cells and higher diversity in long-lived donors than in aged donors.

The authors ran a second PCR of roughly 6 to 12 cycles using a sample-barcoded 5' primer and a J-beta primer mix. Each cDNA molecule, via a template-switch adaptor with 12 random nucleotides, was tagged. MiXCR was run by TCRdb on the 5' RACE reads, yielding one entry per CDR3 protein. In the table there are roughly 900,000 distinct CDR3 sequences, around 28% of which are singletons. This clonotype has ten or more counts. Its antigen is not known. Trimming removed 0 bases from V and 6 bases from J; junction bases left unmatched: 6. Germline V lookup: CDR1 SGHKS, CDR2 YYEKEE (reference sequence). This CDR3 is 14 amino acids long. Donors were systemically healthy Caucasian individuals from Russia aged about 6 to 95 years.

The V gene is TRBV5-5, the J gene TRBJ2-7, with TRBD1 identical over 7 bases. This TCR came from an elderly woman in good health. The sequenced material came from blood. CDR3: CASSLVTGDLEQYF. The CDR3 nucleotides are TGTGCCAGCAGCTTGGTTACAGGGGATCTCGAGCAGTACTTC.